The entry that follows covers one T cell receptor beta chain sequence. CDR3 length equals 13 residues. Germline assignment: CDR1 GTSNPN and CDR2 SVGIG (reference sequence). With 2 bases clipped from V and 6 bases from J, the junction kept 5 bases outside the gene matches. Assay: immunoSEQ multiplex PCR; the TCRdb copy retains only in-frame clones and omits some. The table includes 50,000 to 75,000 clones, roughly 91% detected once. The sample originates from a study of T cell changes during pregnancy in multiple sclerosis. Sample: peripheral blood, taken in the third trimester of pregnancy. The TCR comes from a female donor in good health, enrolled as a control in a pregnancy study. The chain is built from TRBV30 and TRBJ1-2, with 8 bases identical to TRBD1. CDR3 residues: CAWSLLTGDGYTF. The CDR3 DNA sequence: TGTGCCTGGAGTCTATTGACAGGGGATGGCTACACCTTC.